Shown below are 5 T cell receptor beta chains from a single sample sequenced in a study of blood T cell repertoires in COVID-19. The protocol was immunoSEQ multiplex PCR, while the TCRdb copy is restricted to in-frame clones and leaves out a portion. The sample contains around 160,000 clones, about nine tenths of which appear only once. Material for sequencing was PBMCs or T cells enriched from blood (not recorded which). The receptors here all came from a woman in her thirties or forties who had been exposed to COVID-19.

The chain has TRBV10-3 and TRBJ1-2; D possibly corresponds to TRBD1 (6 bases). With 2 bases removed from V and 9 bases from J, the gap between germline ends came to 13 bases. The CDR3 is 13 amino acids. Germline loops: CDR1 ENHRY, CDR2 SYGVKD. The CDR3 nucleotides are TGTGCCATCAGTGAGCCGACGAGGGGGAGCTACACCTTC. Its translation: CAISEPTRGSYTF.

The CDR3 DNA reads TGCAGCGTTGATAGCGGGGGCGATGAGCAGTTCTTC. Protein sequence: CSVDSGGDEQFF. J is TRBJ2-1 and V is TRBV29-1; TRBD2 aligns across 9 bases. Per germline, CDR1 SQVTM and CDR2 ANQGSEA. V lost 3 bases to trimming and J lost 8 bases; unmatched junction nucleotides: 2. This CDR3 is 12 amino acids long.

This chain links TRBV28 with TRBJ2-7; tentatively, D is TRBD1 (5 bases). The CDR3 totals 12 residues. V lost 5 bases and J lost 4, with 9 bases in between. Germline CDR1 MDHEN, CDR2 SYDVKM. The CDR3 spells CASSPQGYEQYF. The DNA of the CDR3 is TGTGCCAGCAGTCCTCAGGGATACGAGCAGTACTTC.

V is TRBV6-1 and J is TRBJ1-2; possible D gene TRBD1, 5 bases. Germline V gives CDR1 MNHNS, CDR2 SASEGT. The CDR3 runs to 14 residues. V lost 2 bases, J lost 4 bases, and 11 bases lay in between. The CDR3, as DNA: TGTGCCAGCAGTGAAAGTAACAGGATCTATGGCTACACCTTC. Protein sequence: CASSESNRIYGYTF.

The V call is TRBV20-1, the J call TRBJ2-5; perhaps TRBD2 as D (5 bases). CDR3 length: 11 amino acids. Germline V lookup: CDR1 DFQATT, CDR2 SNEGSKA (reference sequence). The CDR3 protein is CAPTGQETQYF. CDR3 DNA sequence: TGCGCACCCACGGGACAAGAGACCCAGTACTTC.